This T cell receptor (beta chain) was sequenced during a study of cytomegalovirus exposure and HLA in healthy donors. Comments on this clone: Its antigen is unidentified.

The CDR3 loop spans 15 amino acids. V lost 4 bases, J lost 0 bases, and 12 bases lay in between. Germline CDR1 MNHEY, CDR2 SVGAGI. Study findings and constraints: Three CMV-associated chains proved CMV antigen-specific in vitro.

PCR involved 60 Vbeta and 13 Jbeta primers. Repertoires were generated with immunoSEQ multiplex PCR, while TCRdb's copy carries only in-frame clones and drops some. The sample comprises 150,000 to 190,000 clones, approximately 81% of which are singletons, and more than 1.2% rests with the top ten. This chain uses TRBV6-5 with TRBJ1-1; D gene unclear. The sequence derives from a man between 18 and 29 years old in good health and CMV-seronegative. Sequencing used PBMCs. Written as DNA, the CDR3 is TGTGCCAGCAGTTCTCAAACAGTGATGAACACTGAAGCTTTCTTT. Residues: CASSSQTVMNTEAFF.